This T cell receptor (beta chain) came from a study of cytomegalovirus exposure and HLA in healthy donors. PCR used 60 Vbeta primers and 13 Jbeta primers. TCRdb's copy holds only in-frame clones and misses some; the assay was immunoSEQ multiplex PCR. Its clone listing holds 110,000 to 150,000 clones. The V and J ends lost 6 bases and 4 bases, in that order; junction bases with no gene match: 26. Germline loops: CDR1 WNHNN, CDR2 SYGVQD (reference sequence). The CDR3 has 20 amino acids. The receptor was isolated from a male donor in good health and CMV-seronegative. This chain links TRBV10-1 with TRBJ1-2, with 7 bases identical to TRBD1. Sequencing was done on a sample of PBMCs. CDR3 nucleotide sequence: TGCGCCAGCAGCCGAAGGGATCGGGACAGTCGGGGGCACGGGGGCTATGGCTACACCTTC. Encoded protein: CASSRRDRDSRGHGGYGYTF.